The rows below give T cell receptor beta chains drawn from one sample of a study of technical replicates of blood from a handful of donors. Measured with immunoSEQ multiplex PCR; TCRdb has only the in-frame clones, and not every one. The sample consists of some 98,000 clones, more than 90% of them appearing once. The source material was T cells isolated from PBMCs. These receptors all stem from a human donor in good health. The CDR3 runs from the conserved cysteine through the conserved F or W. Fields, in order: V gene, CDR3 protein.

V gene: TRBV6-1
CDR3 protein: CATTGLADYNEQFF

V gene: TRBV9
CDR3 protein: CASSVAGQERETQYF

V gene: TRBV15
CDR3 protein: CATSSDREPPSEQYF

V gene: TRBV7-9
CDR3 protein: CASSSETEQFF

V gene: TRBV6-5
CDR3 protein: CASSQVDRRHGYTF

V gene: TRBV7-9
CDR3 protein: CASSFRAGVGYGTEAFF

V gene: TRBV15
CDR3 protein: CATSRDYSGGGNNGYTF

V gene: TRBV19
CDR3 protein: CASRGGQRYNQPQHF

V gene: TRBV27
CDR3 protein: CASSPRTRKETQYF

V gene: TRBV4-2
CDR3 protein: CASSQDHGGAWGVNEQFF

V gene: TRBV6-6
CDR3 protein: CASSYEAGTQYGYTF

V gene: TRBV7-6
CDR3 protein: CASSARGSEAFF

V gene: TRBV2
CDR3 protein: CASSAAGLSYNEQFF

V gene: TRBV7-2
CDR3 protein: CASSSGTSGIYNEQFF

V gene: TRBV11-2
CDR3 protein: CASSRASGLKTDTQYF

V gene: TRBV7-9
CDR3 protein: CASSRGLAGQNEQFF

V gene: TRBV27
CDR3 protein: CASQRRGDTQYF

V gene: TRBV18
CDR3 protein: CASSSDRGTEAFF

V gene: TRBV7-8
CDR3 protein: CASSLGHFTEAFF

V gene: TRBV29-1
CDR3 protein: CSGRDRGRYEQYF

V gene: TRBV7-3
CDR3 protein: CASSPNRDHEQYF

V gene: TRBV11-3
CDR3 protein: CAGYRDRAHQPQHF

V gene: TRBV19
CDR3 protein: CATSDREYNQPQHF

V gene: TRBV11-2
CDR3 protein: CASSLDVSSGRGLDTQYF

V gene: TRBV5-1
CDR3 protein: CASSPVNSGQASYNEQFF

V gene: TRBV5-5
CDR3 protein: CASSTWTGFGGYTF

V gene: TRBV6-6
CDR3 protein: CASSTHRQGPQETQYF

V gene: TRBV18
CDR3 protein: CASSPIDRGGQETQYF

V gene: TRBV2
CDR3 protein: CASSNQGRRLGTEAFF

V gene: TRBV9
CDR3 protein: CASSRLAGDTDTQYF

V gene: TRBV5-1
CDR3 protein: CASSPGQAYYTF

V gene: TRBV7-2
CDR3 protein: CASTTGLAGGTEQFF

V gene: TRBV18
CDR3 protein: CASSPVGRGTEAFF

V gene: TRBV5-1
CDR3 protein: CASSLGAPETQYF

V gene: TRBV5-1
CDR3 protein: CATKTSGGAYNEQFF

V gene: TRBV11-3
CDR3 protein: CASSHRGTDTQYF

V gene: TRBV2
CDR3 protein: CASRLEQGADEQYF

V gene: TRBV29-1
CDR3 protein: CSVDPGLANADTQYF